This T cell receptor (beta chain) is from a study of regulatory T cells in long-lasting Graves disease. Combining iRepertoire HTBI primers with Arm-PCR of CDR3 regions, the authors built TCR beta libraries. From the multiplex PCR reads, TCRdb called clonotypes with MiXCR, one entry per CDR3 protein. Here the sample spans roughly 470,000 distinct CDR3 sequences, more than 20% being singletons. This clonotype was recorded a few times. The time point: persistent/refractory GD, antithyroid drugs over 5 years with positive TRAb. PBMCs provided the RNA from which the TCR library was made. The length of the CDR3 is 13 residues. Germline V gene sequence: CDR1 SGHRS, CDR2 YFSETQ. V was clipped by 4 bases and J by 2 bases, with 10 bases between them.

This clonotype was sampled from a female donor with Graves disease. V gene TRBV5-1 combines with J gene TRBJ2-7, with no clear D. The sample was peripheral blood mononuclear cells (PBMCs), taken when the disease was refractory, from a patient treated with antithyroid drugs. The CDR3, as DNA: TGCGCCAGCAGCCCAGTCTATGCCTACGAGCAGTACTTC. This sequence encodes CASSPVYAYEQYF.